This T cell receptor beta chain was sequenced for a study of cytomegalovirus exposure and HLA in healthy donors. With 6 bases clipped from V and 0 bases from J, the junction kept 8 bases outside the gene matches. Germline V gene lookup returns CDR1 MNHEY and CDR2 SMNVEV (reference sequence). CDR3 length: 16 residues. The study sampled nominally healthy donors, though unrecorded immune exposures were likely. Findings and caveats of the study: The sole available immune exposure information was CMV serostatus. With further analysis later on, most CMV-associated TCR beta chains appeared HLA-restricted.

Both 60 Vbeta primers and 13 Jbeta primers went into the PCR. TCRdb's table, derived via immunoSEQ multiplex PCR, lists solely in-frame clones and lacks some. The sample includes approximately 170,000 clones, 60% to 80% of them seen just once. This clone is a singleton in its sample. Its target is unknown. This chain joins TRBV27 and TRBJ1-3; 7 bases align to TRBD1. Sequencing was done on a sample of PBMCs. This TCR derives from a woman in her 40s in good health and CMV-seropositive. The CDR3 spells CASSPPGTVSGNTIYF. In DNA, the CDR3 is TGTGCCAGCAGCCCCCCCGGGACAGTCTCTGGAAACACCATATATTTT.